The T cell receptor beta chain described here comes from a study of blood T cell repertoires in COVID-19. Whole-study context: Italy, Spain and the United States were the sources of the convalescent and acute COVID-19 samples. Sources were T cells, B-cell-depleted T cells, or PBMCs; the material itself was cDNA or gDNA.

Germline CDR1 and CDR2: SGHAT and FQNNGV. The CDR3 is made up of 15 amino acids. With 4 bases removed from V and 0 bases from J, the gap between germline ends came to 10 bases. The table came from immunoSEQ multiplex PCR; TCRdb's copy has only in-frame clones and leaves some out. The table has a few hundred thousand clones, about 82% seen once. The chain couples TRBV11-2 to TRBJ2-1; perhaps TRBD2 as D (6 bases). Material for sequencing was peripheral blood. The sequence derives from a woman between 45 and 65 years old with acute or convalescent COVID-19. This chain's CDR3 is CASSSGGSSYNEQFF. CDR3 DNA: TGTGCCAGCAGCTCCGGGGGTAGCTCCTACAATGAGCAGTTCTTC.